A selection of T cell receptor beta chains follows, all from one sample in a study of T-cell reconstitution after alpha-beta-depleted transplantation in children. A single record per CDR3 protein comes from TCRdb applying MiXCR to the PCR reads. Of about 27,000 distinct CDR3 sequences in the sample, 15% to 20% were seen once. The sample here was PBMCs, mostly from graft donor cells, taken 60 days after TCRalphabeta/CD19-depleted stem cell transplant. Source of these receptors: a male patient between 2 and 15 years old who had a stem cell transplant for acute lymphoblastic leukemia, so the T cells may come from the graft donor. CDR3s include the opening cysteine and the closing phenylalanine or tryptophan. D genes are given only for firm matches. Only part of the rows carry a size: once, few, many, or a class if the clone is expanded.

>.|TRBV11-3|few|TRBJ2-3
CASSFSTSTDTQYF
TGTGCCAGCAGCTTTAGTACTAGCACAGATACGCAGTATTTT
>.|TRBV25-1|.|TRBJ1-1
CASSEWTKGEAFF
TGTGCCAGCAGTGAGTGGACCAAGGGTGAAGCTTTCTTT
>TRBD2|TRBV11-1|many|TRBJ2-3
CASSYSLAGDTDTQYF
TGTGCCAGCAGCTACTCTCTAGCGGGGGACACAGATACGCAGTATTTT
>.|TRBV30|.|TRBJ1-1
CAWSVQVAKAFF
TGTGCCTGGAGTGTTCAGGTGGCCAAAGCTTTCTTT
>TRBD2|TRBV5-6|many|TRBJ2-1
CASSYDSGGHTYNEQFF
TGTGCCAGCAGCTACGACAGCGGGGGACACACTTACAATGAGCAGTTCTTC
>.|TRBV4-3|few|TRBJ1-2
CASSQDRGSLNYGYTF
TGCGCCAGCAGCCAAGATCGGGGCAGCCTGAACTATGGCTACACCTTC
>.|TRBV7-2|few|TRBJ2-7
CASSFGTSSPSYEQYF
TGTGCCAGCAGCTTTGGAACCTCGAGCCCCTCCTACGAGCAGTACTTC
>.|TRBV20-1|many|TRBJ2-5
CSASNQETQYF
TGCAGTGCTAGCAACCAAGAGACCCAGTACTTC
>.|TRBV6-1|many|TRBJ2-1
CAGRRSGSSYNEQFF
TGTGCCGGAAGGCGGTCGGGGAGCTCCTACAATGAGCAGTTCTTC
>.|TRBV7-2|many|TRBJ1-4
CASSLDAGTFNEKLFF
TGTGCCAGCAGCTTAGACGCCGGGACATTTAATGAAAAACTGTTTTTT
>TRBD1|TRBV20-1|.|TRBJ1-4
CSAPEGAINEKLFF
TGCAGTGCTCCGGAGGGGGCGATTAATGAAAAACTGTTTTTT
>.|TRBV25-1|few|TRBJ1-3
CASSESGRTSGNTIYF
TGTGCCAGCAGTGAATCGGGCAGAACCTCTGGAAACACCATATATTTT
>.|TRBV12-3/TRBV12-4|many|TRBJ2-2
CASSSNTGELFF
TGTGCCAGCAGTTCCAACACCGGGGAGCTGTTTTTT